The 18 T cell receptor beta chains given below trace back to one sample, sequenced in a study of T-cell reconstitution after alpha-beta-depleted transplantation in children. Preparation of the TCRbeta library involved a method that used unique molecular identifiers. TCRdb re-called the PCR reads through MiXCR, storing one row per CDR3 protein. The data hold approximately 80,000 distinct CDR3 sequences, with 13% to 15% observed a single time. Source: PBMCs, mostly from graft donor cells, taken 180 days after TCRalphabeta/CD19-depleted stem cell transplant. Receptor source: a male patient between 2 and 10 years old who had a stem cell transplant for acute lymphoblastic leukemia, so the T cells may come from the graft donor.

At least ten counts were recorded for this clonotype. The V call is TRBV6-1, the J call TRBJ1-5, with D hard to call. Germline V CDR1 and CDR2: MNHNS, SASEGT. The CDR3 has 13 residues. V was pared by 4 bases and J by 7 bases, with 11 bases between. The CDR3 DNA is TGTGCCAGCAGTGCCGGGTTTGGGCAGCCCCAGCATTTT. Amino acids: CASSAGFGQPQHF.

DNA for the CDR3: TGTGCCAGCAGTCCTGGCCGAGTTGGAAAACTGTTTTTT. Translated, it gives CASSPGRVGKLFF. The rearrangement links TRBV12-3 or TRBV12-4 to TRBJ1-4; D uncertain. This CDR3 is built from 13 residues. Trimming stripped 5 bases from V and 10 bases from J, with 14 bases between.

In this sample, this clonotype turned up a few times. The chain uses TRBV12-3 or TRBV12-4 and TRBJ2-6; D gene ambiguous. The CDR3 loop spans 13 amino acids. Trimming removed 6 bases from V and 1 base from J, with 4 bases in between. This CDR3 is CASRVSGANVLTF. The CDR3 coding sequence is TGTGCCAGCAGGGTGTCTGGGGCCAACGTCCTGACTTTC.

This chain uses TRBV7-2 with TRBJ1-2; the D is unclear. The V and J ends lost 1 base and 6 bases respectively, with 9 bases between them. Germline-derived CDR1 and CDR2 are SGHTA and FQGNSA. CDR3 size: 13 residues. CDR3 amino acids: CASSLVGRDGYTF. The CDR3 DNA reads as TGTGCCAGCAGCTTAGTGGGGAGAGATGGCTACACCTTC.

This clonotype was counted a few times. This chain uses TRBV4-3 with TRBJ2-3; D gene ambiguous. Trimming left V 0 bases short and J 11 bases short, with 15 bases between. The CDR3 runs 14 residues. Germline assignment: CDR1 LGHNA and CDR2 YSLEER. CDR3 sequence reads: CASSQDKLSVGQYF. The DNA of the CDR3 is TGCGCCAGCAGCCAAGATAAGTTATCAGTAGGGCAGTATTTT.

This clonotype was counted only a few times. The chain joins TRBV5-1 to TRBJ2-7, with 12 bases aligning to TRBD1. J lost 2 bases, V lost 3 bases, and 9 bases had no gene match. The CDR3 is 17 residues long. CDR1 and CDR2 from the germline V gene are SGHRS and YFSETQ. CDR3 nucleotides: TGCGCCAGCAGCTCCATCCGGGACAGGGGGCTGGCCTACGAGCAGTACTTC. Translation gives CASSSIRDRGLAYEQYF.

This clonotype was recorded many times. CDR3 sequence reads: CASSPRQGRGNQPQHF. CDR3 in DNA: TGTGCCAGCAGCCCCCGACAGGGACGGGGCAATCAGCCCCAGCATTTT. V is TRBV7-2 and J is TRBJ1-5; 7 positions match TRBD1. This CDR3 is 16 amino acids long. Germline V lookup: CDR1 SGHTA, CDR2 FQGNSA. The trim removed 5 bases at V and 2 bases at J, leaving 9 bases unmatched.

This chain uses TRBV7-2 with TRBJ2-7, with unresolved D. Germline CDR1 SGHTA, CDR2 FQGNSA. This CDR3 region has 12 residues. The V and J ends lost 9 bases and 3 bases respectively, with 12 bases between them. In DNA form, the CDR3 reads TGTGCCAGGCCAGGATCCGACTACGAGCAGTACTTC. Translation: CARPGSDYEQYF.

This clonotype was seen more than once but under ten times. The gene calls are TRBV5-5 and TRBJ1-5; 7 positions agree with TRBD1. The V gene's germline CDR1 is SGHKS and CDR2 YYEKEE (reference sequence). The CDR3 totals 16 residues. V was pared by 4 bases and J by 3 bases, with 10 bases of the junction left unmatched. Here the CDR3 reads CASSQLGTVPNQPQHF. CDR3 nucleotide sequence: TGTGCCAGCAGCCAGCTCGGGACAGTCCCCAATCAGCCCCAGCATTTT.

The chain joins TRBV6-1 to TRBJ1-4; D uncertain. Trimming cost V 6 bases and J 0 bases, with 8 bases left between them. This CDR3 spans 14 amino acids. Germline CDR1 MNHNS, CDR2 SASEGT. The CDR3: CASRRLATNEKLFF. The DNA of the CDR3 is TGTGCCAGCAGAAGGCTTGCAACTAATGAAAAACTGTTTTTT.

This clonotype was found many times. The CDR3 DNA follows: TGTGCCAGCAGCCTTTTTCTAGCGGGAGTGGGAACCGGGGAGCTGTTTTTT. This translates into CASSLFLAGVGTGELFF. The chain employs TRBV4-2 and TRBJ2-2; 10 bases agree with TRBD2. CDR1 is LGHNA and CDR2 is YNFKEQ in the germline V gene. V dropped 4 bases and J dropped 5; count of bases not matched to a gene: 10. This CDR3 spans 17 amino acids.

The DNA of the CDR3 is TGTGCCAGCAGCTTGCCGGGAGCGGGGGATACGCAGTATTTT. It is translated as CASSLPGAGDTQYF. The chain carries TRBV5-4 and TRBJ2-3; 7 bases align to TRBD2. V gave up 1 base and J gave up 6 bases; unmatched junction bases: 5. The germline CDR1 and CDR2 sequences are SGHNT and YYREEE (reference sequence). CDR3 length: 14 residues.

V and J are TRBV28 and TRBJ2-1; 13 bases line up with TRBD2. Germline values: CDR1 MDHEN, CDR2 SYDVKM. The trim removed 3 bases at V and 8 bases at J, leaving 7 bases unmatched. This CDR3 has 16 amino acids. CDR3 in amino acids: CASSLTGTSGNYEQFF. As DNA, the CDR3 is TGTGCCAGCAGTTTGACGGGGACTAGCGGGAACTATGAGCAGTTCTTC.

This chain connects TRBV5-1 to TRBJ1-2; D is possibly TRBD1 (5 bases). The germline CDR1 and CDR2 sequences are SGHRS and YFSETQ. V was cut by 2 bases and J by 6 bases, with 11 bases left in between. The CDR3 length is 13 residues. The CDR3 DNA is TGCGCCAGCAGCTTTACGGGGGATGATGGCTACACCTTC. Amino acids: CASSFTGDDGYTF. Full variable domain (rest looked up from reference TRBV5-1 and TRBJ1-2): KAGVTQTPRYLIKTRGQQVTLSCSPISGHRSVSWYQQTPGQGLQFLFEYFSETQRNKGNFPGRFSGRQFSNSRSEMNVSTLELGDSALYLCASSFTGDDGYTFGSGTRLTVV.

The genes are TRBV20-1 and TRBJ2-7; the D call may be TRBD1 or TRBD2 (5 bases each). This CDR3 region has 12 residues. Germline CDR1 reads DFQATT; CDR2 reads SNEGSKA (reference sequence). CDR3: CRGASSSYEQYF. The CDR3 DNA reads TGCCGAGGGGCAAGTAGCTCCTACGAGCAGTACTTC.

The table lists this clonotype with many counts. V is TRBV4-2 and J is TRBJ1-2; TRBD1 might be the D (5 bases). The CDR3 is made up of 13 amino acids. Germline assignment: CDR1 LGHNA and CDR2 YNFKEQ. With 3 bases removed from V and 6 bases from J, the gap between germline ends came to 11 bases. CDR3 amino acids: CASSQRQSDGYTF. Written as DNA, the CDR3 is TGTGCCAGCAGCCAGCGACAGTCCGATGGCTACACCTTC.

The V call is TRBV20-1, the J call TRBJ2-7; D remains ambiguous. Trimming left V 4 bases short and J 3 bases short, with 7 bases between. Germline V lookup: CDR1 DFQATT, CDR2 SNEGSKA (reference sequence). The CDR3 extends over 11 amino acids. CDR3 protein: CSANSVYEQYF. CDR3 coding DNA: TGCAGTGCTAACAGCGTCTACGAGCAGTACTTC.

V and J are TRBV20-1 and TRBJ2-2; 10 nucleotides agree with TRBD2. The length of the CDR3 is 15 residues. Trimming took 0 bases from V and 5 from J; bases not matched to a gene: 3. CDR1 is DFQATT and CDR2 is SNEGSKA in the germline V gene (reference sequence). CDR3 sequence reads: CSARDRAGGTGELFF. The CDR3 DNA follows: TGCAGTGCTAGAGATCGAGCGGGAGGGACCGGGGAGCTGTTTTTT.